This T cell receptor (beta chain) was profiled in a study of PD-1 blockade in classical Hodgkin lymphoma. TCRdb's copy holds only in-frame clones and misses some; the assay was immunoSEQ multiplex PCR. The sample yields roughly 70,000 clones, 71% seen once. The CDR3 has 13 residues. Germline-derived CDR1 and CDR2 are SGHRS and YFSETQ. Germline trimming cut 4 bases from V and 6 bases from J; bases unmatched to any gene: 1. With no exception, relapse followed autologous stem cell transplantation in all patients, and brentuximab vedotin exposure varied. As to this clone: What it binds is unknown.

Findings of the study overall: It was reported that newly diagnosed patients had less baseline TCR diversity than healthy donors. By C4D1 there was a significant rise in CD4+ TCR diversity but not in CD8+ TCR diversity. Patients starting nivolumab less than 1 year after ASCT had lower diversity and were excluded from later analyses. Reasons behind the repertoire differences stay unclear, perhaps disease activity or earlier therapy.

The receptor was isolated from a human donor with classical Hodgkin lymphoma. The rearrangement joins TRBV5-1 to TRBJ2-7; 13 bases map to TRBD2. This sample comprised peripheral blood mononuclear cells (PBMCs), obtained before the second cycle of nivolumab. The CDR3 nucleotides are TGCGCCAGCAGCGGGACTAGCGGGACCGAGCAGTACTTC. Amino acids: CASSGTSGTEQYF.